Listed here are 7 T cell receptor beta chains from one sample, sequenced in a study of blood T cell repertoires in COVID-19 (dated by TCRdb to the early 2020s). Libraries were prepared through the immunoSEQ multiplex PCR assay. Entries here come from immuneACCESS through TCRdb and include only in-frame sequences with V and J called. Some clones fail to appear in such tables; in the studies checked, an unresolved V gene covers under half of the shortfall, and the cause of the remainder is unknown. The sample yields 20,000 to 25,000 clones; around 81% were counted once. About 7% of the sample goes to the ten largest clones. Sequenced sample: peripheral blood. These receptors originate from a man between 65 and 85 years old with acute or convalescent COVID-19.

This clone has a handful of counts. The rearrangement links TRBV9 to TRBJ1-4; TRBD1 agrees at 9 bases. With 3 bases clipped from V and 5 bases from J, the junction kept 5 bases outside the gene matches. The CDR3 has 15 residues. CDR1 is SGDLS, CDR2 YYNGEE, per germline. CDR3 residues: CASSAQGAGNEKLFF. CDR3 DNA: TGTGCCAGCAGCGCACAGGGGGCTGGGAATGAAAAACTGTTTTTT.

The J gene is TRBJ2-1, the V gene TRBV10-3; 11 bases fit TRBD1. The CDR3 has 17 residues. The germline gives CDR1 ENHRY, CDR2 SYGVKD. Trimming took 0 bases from V and 2 from J; bases not matched to a gene: 3. The CDR3 nucleotides read TGTGCCATCAGTGAGTCGGGGGGACAGGGGGCCTACAATGAGCAGTTCTTC. This codes for CAISESGGQGAYNEQFF.

This clone was detected only once. This chain joins TRBV10-1 and TRBJ2-3, with 13 bases lining up with TRBD2. Germline CDR1 reads WNHNN; CDR2 reads SYGVQD (reference sequence). This CDR3 has 15 residues. Trimming took 5 bases from V and 7 from J; bases not matched to a gene: 6. The CDR3 bases are TGCGCCAGCAGTCCCGGGACTAGCGGGACGAATACGCAGTATTTT. Translation gives CASSPGTSGTNTQYF.

The V gene is TRBV27, the J gene TRBJ2-5; D ambiguous. Deletions cut 5 bases from V and 1 base from J, with 11 bases between. Germline CDR1 reads MNHEY; CDR2 reads SMNVEV (reference sequence). The CDR3 has 14 residues. CDR3 in amino acids: CASSRPRSQETQYF. Written as DNA, the CDR3 is TGTGCCAGCAGTCGGCCGAGGTCCCAAGAGACCCAGTACTTC.

The V and J genes are TRBV7-9 and TRBJ1-4; TRBD1 is a possible D gene (6 bases). In germline, CDR1 is SEHNR, CDR2 FQNEAQ (reference sequence). V was clipped by 5 bases and J by 6 bases, with 16 bases between them. The CDR3 runs to 15 residues. The CDR3 sequence: CASSPPGTFHEKLFF. The CDR3, as DNA: TGTGCCAGCAGCCCTCCCGGGACATTTCATGAAAAACTGTTTTTT. The whole variable domain, remainder taken from reference TRBV7-9 and TRBJ1-4, is DTGVSQNPRHKITKRGQNVTFRCDPISEHNRLYWYRQTLGQGPEFLTYFQNEAQLEKSRLLSDRFSAERPKGSFSTLEIQRTEQGDSAMYLCASSPPGTFHEKLFFGSGTQLSVL.

This chain uses TRBV5-1 with TRBJ1-4; D might be TRBD1 (6 bases). The CDR3 spans 15 residues. Per the germline V gene, CDR1 is SGHRS and CDR2 is YFSETQ. The V end was cut by 4 bases, the J end by 8 bases, with 18 bases between. CDR3 protein: CASSVAGTRGEKLFF. CDR3 bases: TGCGCCAGCAGCGTTGCCGGGACAAGGGGAGAAAAACTGTTTTTT.

The V and J genes are TRBV3-1 (or the pseudogene TRBV3-2) and TRBJ2-1, with 11 bases matching TRBD2. Germline values: CDR1 LGHDT, CDR2 YNNKEL (reference sequence). There are 15 residues in the CDR3. V was clipped by 1 base and J by 7 bases; unmatched bases: 3. The CDR3 sequence: CASSQVLAGGNEQFF. CDR3 in DNA: TGTGCCAGCAGCCAAGTCCTAGCGGGAGGAAATGAGCAGTTCTTC.